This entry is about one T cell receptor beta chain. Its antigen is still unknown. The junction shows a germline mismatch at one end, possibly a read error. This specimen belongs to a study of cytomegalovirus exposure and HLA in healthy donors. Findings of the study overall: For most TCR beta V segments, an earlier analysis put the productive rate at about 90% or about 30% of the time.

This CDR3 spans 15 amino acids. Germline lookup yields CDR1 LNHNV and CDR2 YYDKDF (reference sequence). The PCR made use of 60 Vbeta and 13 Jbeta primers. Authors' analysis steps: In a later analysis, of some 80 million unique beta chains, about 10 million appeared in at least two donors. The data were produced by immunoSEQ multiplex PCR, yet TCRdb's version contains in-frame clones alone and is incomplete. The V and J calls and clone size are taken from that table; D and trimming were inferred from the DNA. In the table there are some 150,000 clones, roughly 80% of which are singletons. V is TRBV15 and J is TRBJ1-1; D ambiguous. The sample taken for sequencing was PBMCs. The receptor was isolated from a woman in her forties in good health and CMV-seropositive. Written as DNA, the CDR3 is TGTGCCACCAACAGAGCTGGCTTCTGGCCCCTTGAAGCTTTCTTT. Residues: CATNRAGFWPLEAFF.